These 8 T cell receptor beta chains originate from one sample sequenced in a study of blood T cells in healthy people across ages. Using a J-beta primer mix together with a sample-barcoded 5' primer, a second PCR was run for 7 to 11 cycles. Using its own MiXCR run on the 5' RACE reads, TCRdb lists one record per CDR3 protein. The repertoire holds 1.2 million to 1.5 million distinct CDR3 sequences, with around two fifths as singletons. Material for sequencing was blood. The origin of the receptors is a woman between 18 and 29 years old in good health.

This clonotype appeared a few times. V usage is TRBV28 and J usage is TRBJ2-1, with D uncertain. The length of the CDR3 is 13 residues. Germline V gene sequence: CDR1 MDHEN, CDR2 SYDVKM. V was cut by 6 bases and J by 8 bases, with 14 bases left in between. The CDR3 sequence: CASSPLRLDEQFF. The CDR3 coding sequence is TGTGCCAGCAGCCCTCTTCGCCTCGATGAGCAGTTCTTC. Full variable domain (missing parts from reference TRBV28 and TRBJ2-1): DVKVTQSSRYLVKRTGEKVFLECVQDMDHENMFWYRQDPGLGLRLIYFSYDVKMKEKGDIPEGYSVSREKKERFSLILESASTNQTSMYLCASSPLRLDEQFFGPGTRLTVL.

J is TRBJ1-4 and V is TRBV12-3 or TRBV12-4; D ambiguous. Trimming pared 6 bases from V and 11 bases from J, leaving 16 bases between. There are 13 residues in the CDR3. CDR3 amino acids: CASSDSRPPKLFF. DNA for the CDR3: TGTGCCAGCAGCGACTCGAGGCCTCCGAAACTGTTTTTT.

This chain connects TRBV5-1 to TRBJ2-3; 7 bases are shared with TRBD2. CDR1 is SGHRS, CDR2 YFSETQ, per germline. V lost 5 bases and J lost 0; bases outside the gene matches: 12. The CDR3 extends over 17 amino acids. The CDR3 reads CASRPSGTTFSTDTQYF. CDR3 nucleotide sequence: TGCGCCAGCAGACCTTCCGGGACTACCTTTAGCACAGATACGCAGTATTTT.

The chain employs TRBV28 and TRBJ2-7, with D hard to call. This CDR3 is 13 amino acids long. Trimming removed 4 bases at V and 2 bases at J, with 9 bases between. CDR1 and CDR2 from the germline V gene are MDHEN and SYDVKM. CDR3 sequence reads: CASSYGRTYEQYF. CDR3 nucleotides: TGTGCCAGCAGTTATGGGCGGACCTACGAGCAGTACTTC.

The table lists this clonotype with many counts. V usage is TRBV20-1 and J usage is TRBJ1-2; D is perhaps TRBD1 (5 bases). Looked up from germline, CDR1 is DFQATT and CDR2 is SNEGSKA (reference sequence). The CDR3 length is 11 residues. The CDR3 region is CSAPGGYGYTF. CDR3 sequence (DNA): TGCAGCGCTCCGGGGGGCTATGGCTACACCTTC.

The table lists this clonotype with a few counts. The J gene is TRBJ1-5, the V gene TRBV6-1; no reliable D call. The CDR3 is 14 residues long. CDR1 and CDR2 from the germline V gene are MNHNS and SASEGT. With 1 base removed from V and 4 bases from J, the gap between germline ends came to 8 bases. CDR3 sequence: CASSEVVGNQPQHF. Written as DNA, the CDR3 is TGTGCCAGCAGTGAAGTCGTGGGGAATCAGCCCCAGCATTTT.

The CDR3, as DNA: TGTGCCAGCAGCTTAGTTTGGCGGGGGGGTACCTACGAGCAGTACTTC. This gives the protein CASSLVWRGGTYEQYF. This sequence joins TRBV7-2 and TRBJ2-4; 9 nucleotides align to TRBD2. The DNA end favors TRBJ2-7, so the J call may be wrong. The CDR3 extends over 16 amino acids. Germline V gives CDR1 SGHTA, CDR2 FQGNSA.

The V call is TRBV20-1, the J call TRBJ2-5; TRBD1 aligns across 10 bases. The J call may be in error: the DNA end matches TRBJ2-7 better. Germline V gene sequence: CDR1 DFQATT, CDR2 SNEGSKA (reference sequence). This CDR3 is built from 15 residues. The CDR3 DNA sequence: TGCAGTGCTTGGGACAGGGGCAATTCCCCCTACGAGCAGTACTTC. Its translation is CSAWDRGNSPYEQYF.